The clone carrying this TCR beta chain was seen only a few times. V dropped 0 bases and J dropped 5 bases, with 16 bases sitting between them. Germline-derived CDR1 and CDR2 are MNHEY and SVGEGT. CDR3 length: 16 residues. The data stem from a study of blood T cell repertoires in COVID-19. Study context: Samples representing acute and convalescent COVID-19 were sourced from the United States, Italy and Spain.

In the original processing: Amplifying reference gene primers gave estimates of nucleated cell counts. The table came from immunoSEQ multiplex PCR; TCRdb's copy has only in-frame clones and leaves some out. V, J and clone size are those of that table, while D and trimming were read from the DNA. The sample yields over 70,000 clones, 80% to 90% seen once. The sequenced sample consisted of peripheral blood. The V call is TRBV6-2 or TRBV6-3, the J call TRBJ1-1; D gene uncertain. This receptor was obtained from a human donor in a cohort sampled during active COVID-19. CDR3 region: CASSYSTRVGDTEAFF. CDR3 in DNA: TGTGCCAGCAGTTACTCAACGCGGGTCGGAGATACTGAAGCTTTCTTT.